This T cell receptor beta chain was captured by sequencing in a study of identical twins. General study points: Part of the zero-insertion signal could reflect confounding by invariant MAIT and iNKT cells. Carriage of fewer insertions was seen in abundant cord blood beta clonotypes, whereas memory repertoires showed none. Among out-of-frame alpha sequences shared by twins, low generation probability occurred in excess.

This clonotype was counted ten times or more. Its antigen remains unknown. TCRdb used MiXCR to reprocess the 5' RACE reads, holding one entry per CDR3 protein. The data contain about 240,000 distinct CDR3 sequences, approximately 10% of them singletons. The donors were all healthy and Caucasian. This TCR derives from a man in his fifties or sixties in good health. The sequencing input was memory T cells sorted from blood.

The CDR3, as DNA: TGTGCCAGCAGCTCAACAGGGGGCTGGTCCTACAATGAGCAGTTCTTC. Its protein product is CASSSTGGWSYNEQFF. The rearrangement uses TRBV7-8 and TRBJ2-1; 9 positions agree with TRBD1. The germline gives CDR1 SGHVS, CDR2 FQNEAQ. V was clipped by 4 bases and J by 1 base; unmatched bases: 5. The CDR3 contains 16 residues.